The rows below give T cell receptor beta chains drawn from one sample of a study of shared clonotypes between healthy human individuals. The table came from immunoSEQ multiplex PCR; TCRdb's copy has only in-frame clones and leaves some out. The sample has a few hundred thousand clones; about 97% are singletons. Sequenced sample: naive CD4+ T cells sorted from blood. These receptors came from a woman aged 30 to 39 in good health. The CDR3 runs from the conserved cysteine through the conserved F or W. Each record gives: D gene, clone size, V gene, J gene, CDR3 DNA, CDR3 protein. A D gene is named only where the DNA matches it firmly. Only some rows state a clone size, as once, few, many or a class for expanded clones.

d_call: .
clone_size: .
v_call: TRBV28
j_call: TRBJ2-1
cdr3_nt: TGTGCCAGCAGTTTGCCTGGACATGGAAATGAGCAGTTCTTC
cdr3_aa: CASSLPGHGNEQFF

d_call: TRBD1
clone_size: .
v_call: TRBV7-8
j_call: TRBJ1-1
cdr3_nt: TGTGCCAGCAGCTTGGGACAGGGGTTCACTGAAGCTTTCTTT
cdr3_aa: CASSLGQGFTEAFF

d_call: .
clone_size: .
v_call: TRBV7-2
j_call: TRBJ2-1
cdr3_nt: TGTGCCAGCAGCTTAGTGGCTGGGGAGTACAATGAGCAGTTCTTC
cdr3_aa: CASSLVAGEYNEQFF

d_call: .
clone_size: few
v_call: TRBV10-3
j_call: TRBJ2-5
cdr3_nt: TGTGCCATCAGGGGTTCCCAAGAGACCCAGTACTTC
cdr3_aa: CAIRGSQETQYF

d_call: .
clone_size: .
v_call: TRBV6-1
j_call: TRBJ1-1
cdr3_nt: TGTGCCAGCAGTGAAAGCGGGAATCTCAATGTAGCTTTCTTT
cdr3_aa: CASSESGNLNVAFF

d_call: TRBD1
clone_size: .
v_call: TRBV11-2
j_call: TRBJ1-2
cdr3_nt: TGTGCCAGCAGCCCCTTCGAAGGGACAGTGACCTTC
cdr3_aa: CASSPFEGTVTF

d_call: .
clone_size: .
v_call: TRBV5-6
j_call: TRBJ1-2
cdr3_nt: TGTGCCAGCACCCTGCCACAGCGCAGTGGCTACACCTTC
cdr3_aa: CASTLPQRSGYTF

d_call: .
clone_size: .
v_call: TRBV5-1
j_call: TRBJ1-2
cdr3_nt: TGCGCCAGCAGCAGCAGGGAGGGGGTTTATGGCTACACCTTC
cdr3_aa: CASSSREGVYGYTF

d_call: .
clone_size: .
v_call: TRBV14
j_call: TRBJ2-7
cdr3_nt: TGTGCCAGCAGCCAAGAACAACAGGTCGACTCCTGGAAGAACGAGCAGTACTTC
cdr3_aa: CASSQEQQVDSWKNEQYF

d_call: TRBD1
clone_size: .
v_call: TRBV5-6
j_call: TRBJ1-2
cdr3_nt: TGTGCCAGCGGCCTGACAGGGGGACTCTATGGCTACACCTTC
cdr3_aa: CASGLTGGLYGYTF

d_call: TRBD2
clone_size: .
v_call: TRBV7-2
j_call: TRBJ2-7
cdr3_nt: TGTGCCAGCAGCTCCGTAGCGGGAGTTTACGAGCAGTACTTC
cdr3_aa: CASSSVAGVYEQYF

d_call: TRBD2
clone_size: .
v_call: TRBV10-3
j_call: TRBJ2-5
cdr3_nt: TGTGCCATCAGTGATTCAGCGGGAGTTTCGGAGACCCAGTACTTC
cdr3_aa: CAISDSAGVSETQYF

d_call: .
clone_size: .
v_call: TRBV7-6
j_call: TRBJ2-7
cdr3_nt: TGTGCCAGCAGCTCTAGGTACAGGGCCTACGAGCAGTACTTC
cdr3_aa: CASSSRYRAYEQYF

d_call: .
clone_size: .
v_call: TRBV5-6
j_call: TRBJ2-5
cdr3_nt: TGTGCCAGCAGCTTGAGAGATTGGCCGCTTGTAAAAGAGACCCAGTACTTC
cdr3_aa: CASSLRDWPLVKETQYF

d_call: .
clone_size: .
v_call: TRBV6-5
j_call: TRBJ2-5
cdr3_nt: TGTGCCAGCAGTTACTCCCCTGATTTGGAGACCCAGTACTTC
cdr3_aa: CASSYSPDLETQYF

d_call: .
clone_size: .
v_call: TRBV6-6
j_call: TRBJ1-4
cdr3_nt: TGTGCCACCACCCCGGAGAGGGGAACTAATGAAAAACTGTTTTTT
cdr3_aa: CATTPERGTNEKLFF

d_call: .
clone_size: .
v_call: TRBV6-1
j_call: TRBJ1-1
cdr3_nt: TGTGCCAGCAGTGATTGGAACACTGAAGCTTTCTTT
cdr3_aa: CASSDWNTEAFF

d_call: .
clone_size: .
v_call: TRBV7-8
j_call: TRBJ2-1
cdr3_nt: TGTGCCAGCAGCTTACCCGTCCTCAATGAGCAGTTCTTC
cdr3_aa: CASSLPVLNEQFF

d_call: .
clone_size: .
v_call: TRBV6-5
j_call: TRBJ1-5
cdr3_nt: TGTGCCAGCAGGAAGCAGGGAAGCAATCAGCCCCAGCATTTT
cdr3_aa: CASRKQGSNQPQHF

d_call: .
clone_size: once
v_call: TRBV2
j_call: TRBJ1-1
cdr3_nt: TGTGCCAGCAGCGATCGGACAGATAACACTGAAGCTTTCTTT
cdr3_aa: CASSDRTDNTEAFF

d_call: .
clone_size: .
v_call: TRBV6-5
j_call: TRBJ2-5
cdr3_nt: TGTGCCAGCAGAATGGACAGATTGGAGACCCAGTACTTC
cdr3_aa: CASRMDRLETQYF

d_call: .
clone_size: .
v_call: TRBV7-2
j_call: TRBJ2-2
cdr3_nt: TGTGCCAGCAGCCTGATGGCCCTACGGGAGAACACCGGGGAGCTGTTTTTT
cdr3_aa: CASSLMALRENTGELFF

d_call: TRBD1
clone_size: few
v_call: TRBV5-1
j_call: TRBJ2-7
cdr3_nt: TGCGCCAGCAGTGACAGGGAATCGGGGGAGCAGTACTTC
cdr3_aa: CASSDRESGEQYF

d_call: TRBD1
clone_size: .
v_call: TRBV18
j_call: TRBJ2-1
cdr3_nt: TGTGCCAGCTCACCCGGTCGACAGGGGTATATGAATGAGCAGTTCTTC
cdr3_aa: CASSPGRQGYMNEQFF

d_call: .
clone_size: .
v_call: TRBV2
j_call: TRBJ2-1
cdr3_nt: TGTGCCAGTGGTTGGGGGCCGAGCTCCTACAATGAGCAGTTCTTC
cdr3_aa: CASGWGPSSYNEQFF

d_call: .
clone_size: .
v_call: TRBV28
j_call: TRBJ1-5
cdr3_nt: TGTGCCAGCAGTTCATATCAGCCCCAGCATTTT
cdr3_aa: CASSSYQPQHF

d_call: .
clone_size: .
v_call: TRBV15
j_call: TRBJ1-5
cdr3_nt: TGTGCCACCAGCAGAGCGGGGGGTTTTCAGCCCCAGCATTTT
cdr3_aa: CATSRAGGFQPQHF

d_call: TRBD2
clone_size: .
v_call: TRBV2
j_call: TRBJ2-7
cdr3_nt: TGTGCCAGCAACCAGCGGGGAACCTACGAGCAGTACTTC
cdr3_aa: CASNQRGTYEQYF

d_call: TRBD1
clone_size: .
v_call: TRBV18
j_call: TRBJ1-2
cdr3_nt: TGTGCCAGCTCATTCGAGGACAGGGGCACTGGCTACACCTTC
cdr3_aa: CASSFEDRGTGYTF

d_call: .
clone_size: once
v_call: TRBV6-5
j_call: TRBJ1-1
cdr3_nt: TGTGCCAGCAGTTACGACCCCGCCCTGACCACTGAAGCTTTCTTT
cdr3_aa: CASSYDPALTTEAFF

d_call: TRBD2
clone_size: .
v_call: TRBV2
j_call: TRBJ2-3
cdr3_nt: TGTGCCAGCAGCCGACTAGCGGGAGTTGGAGATACGCAGTATTTT
cdr3_aa: CASSRLAGVGDTQYF

d_call: .
clone_size: .
v_call: TRBV11-2
j_call: TRBJ2-3
cdr3_nt: TGTGCCAGCAGCTTTGCGCGGACTGGCGCAGATACGCAGTATTTT
cdr3_aa: CASSFARTGADTQYF

d_call: .
clone_size: .
v_call: TRBV11-2
j_call: TRBJ2-1
cdr3_nt: TGTGCCAGCAGCCTGACTGGCGGGGTCAATGAGCAGTTCTTC
cdr3_aa: CASSLTGGVNEQFF

d_call: .
clone_size: .
v_call: TRBV28
j_call: TRBJ1-2
cdr3_nt: TGTGCCAGCAGTTTAAGCTTAGGGTTTACCATTTATAACTATGGCTACACCTTC
cdr3_aa: CASSLSLGFTIYNYGYTF

d_call: .
clone_size: .
v_call: TRBV15
j_call: TRBJ2-7
cdr3_nt: TGTGCCACCAGCAGAGATCCACAGGGGAGGTACGAGCAGTACTTC
cdr3_aa: CATSRDPQGRYEQYF

d_call: TRBD1
clone_size: .
v_call: TRBV14
j_call: TRBJ2-1
cdr3_nt: TGTGCCAGCAGCCTGGACAGGGGAATTTACAATGAGCAGTTCTTC
cdr3_aa: CASSLDRGIYNEQFF